Listed here are 13 T cell receptor beta chains from one sample, sequenced in a study of blood T cell repertoires in COVID-19. Clones were read by immunoSEQ multiplex PCR, and TCRdb kept only the in-frame ones, dropping some. The table records just over 150,000 clones, 75% to 90% of them present only once. The sequenced sample consisted of peripheral blood. The receptors shown here come from a human donor with acute or convalescent COVID-19. The donor label of this sample is uncertain.

The V call is TRBV2, the J call TRBJ1-5, with D possibly matching TRBD1 (6 bases). Germline V CDR1 and CDR2: SNHLY, FYNNEI. This CDR3 spans 13 amino acids. V was trimmed by 4 bases and J by 4 bases, leaving 8 bases between them. CDR3 residues: CASSGQANQPQHF. CDR3 DNA sequence: TGTGCCAGCAGTGGACAGGCTAATCAGCCCCAGCATTTT.

This chain joins TRBV6-2 or TRBV6-3 and TRBJ2-2, with a tentative D call TRBD1 (5 bases). V lost 2 bases and J lost 4, with 8 bases in between. The CDR3 sequence is 14 residues long. The germline V gene encodes CDR1 MNHEY and CDR2 SVGEGT. In nucleotides, the CDR3 is TGTGCCAGCAGTTACATCAGGGCCACCGGGGAGCTGTTTTTT. Amino acids: CASSYIRATGELFF.

The genes are TRBV7-3 and TRBJ2-5; 14 nucleotides line up with TRBD2. CDR1 SGHTA and CDR2 FQGTGA come from the germline V gene. Trimming cost V 4 bases and J 4 bases; bases outside gene matches: 8. The CDR3 covers 17 residues. The CDR3 DNA sequence: TGTGCCAGCAGCTCGGCCGGGACTAGCGGGGGACTAGAGACCCAGTACTTC. Amino acids: CASSSAGTSGGLETQYF. The full variable domain, in which reference TRBV7-3 and TRBJ2-5 provide the parts outside the CDR3, is GAGVSQTPSNKVTEKGKYVELRCDPISGHTALYWYRQSLGQGPEFLIYFQGTGAADDSGLPNDRFFAVRPEGSVSTLKIQRTERGDSAVYLCASSSAGTSGGLETQYFGPGTRLLVL.

This chain connects TRBV25-1 to TRBJ1-4, with D possibly TRBD1 on 6 matching bases. V gave up 8 bases and J gave up 8 bases, with 15 bases separating them. The germline V gene has CDR1 MGHDK and CDR2 SYGVNS. The CDR3 consists of 13 residues. This CDR3 reads CASRQDPGEKLFF. The CDR3 region has the DNA TGTGCCAGCCGACAGGACCCGGGGGAAAAACTGTTTTTT.

Only one count was recorded for this clone. This rearrangement joins TRBV28 to TRBJ1-1, with D hard to call. The germline gives CDR1 MDHEN, CDR2 SYDVKM. The CDR3 consists of 11 residues. With 6 bases removed from V and 4 bases from J, the gap between germline ends came to 6 bases. CDR3 sequence: CASSSGTEAFF. The DNA of the CDR3 is TGTGCCAGCAGCTCGGGCACTGAAGCTTTCTTT.

The genes are TRBV6-2 or TRBV6-3 and TRBJ2-5; D uncertain. The CDR3 consists of 12 residues. The V end was cut by 5 bases, the J end by 3 bases, with 7 bases between. CDR1 MNHEY and CDR2 SVGEGT come from the germline V gene. The CDR3 nucleotides are TGTGCCAGCAGTCGAATAGAAGAGACCCAGTACTTC. This sequence encodes CASSRIEETQYF.

J is TRBJ2-5 and V is TRBV27; tentative D call: TRBD1 (5 bases). CDR3 size: 14 residues. Germline lookup yields CDR1 MNHEY and CDR2 SMNVEV (reference sequence). The V and J ends lost 3 bases and 5 bases respectively, with 13 bases between them. The CDR3 spells CASSFQGRVETQYF. The CDR3 DNA reads TGTGCCAGCAGTTTCCAAGGCAGGGTCGAGACCCAGTACTTC.

This clone was observed once. The chain combines TRBV5-1 with TRBJ1-6; TRBD1 might be the D (6 bases). The V gene's germline CDR1 is SGHRS and CDR2 YFSETQ. V was pared by 3 bases and J by 0 bases, with 22 bases between. This CDR3 is built from 20 residues. CDR3 residues: CASSSSGPGGASSYNSPLHF. The CDR3 bases are TGCGCCAGCAGCTCTTCAGGACCGGGGGGCGCGAGCTCCTATAATTCACCCCTCCACTTT.

The chain joins TRBV18 to TRBJ1-4, with 8 bases that match TRBD1. The CDR3 runs to 14 residues. V lost 5 bases to trimming and J lost 3 bases; unmatched junction nucleotides: 2. Germline V gives CDR1 KGHSH, CDR2 LQKENI. CDR3 DNA: TGTGCCAGCTCATCGGACAGGGCTAATGAAAAACTGTTTTTT. Protein sequence: CASSSDRANEKLFF.

This CDR3 is CSASRTGRSNTEAFF. CDR3 nucleotide sequence: TGCAGTGCTAGTAGAACAGGGCGATCGAACACTGAAGCTTTCTTT. The chain joins TRBV20-1 to TRBJ1-1; D possibly corresponds to TRBD1 (6 bases). The CDR3 covers 15 residues. CDR1 is DFQATT and CDR2 is SNEGSKA in the germline V gene (reference sequence). V was pared by 3 bases and J by 1 base, with 15 bases between.

Here the CDR3 reads CASIWGTGGYNEQFF. DNA of the CDR3: TGCGCCAGCATCTGGGGGACAGGGGGTTACAATGAGCAGTTCTTC. V and J are TRBV5-1 and TRBJ2-1, with 11 bases that match TRBD1. The CDR3 covers 15 residues. Germline V gives CDR1 SGHRS, CDR2 YFSETQ. J gave up 4 bases and V 6 bases, and 6 bases lay outside the gene matches.

CDR3 residues: CASSTGQGGQPQHF. In nucleotides, the CDR3 is TGTGCCAGCAGTACTGGACAGGGCGGTCAGCCCCAGCATTTT. The rearrangement joins TRBV6-5 to TRBJ1-5, with 8 bases fitting TRBD1. J gave up 6 bases and V 5 bases, and 6 bases lay outside the gene matches. Germline CDR1 reads MNHEY; CDR2 reads SVGAGI. This CDR3 has 14 amino acids.

The rearrangement links TRBV28 to TRBJ2-3, with 8 nucleotides matching TRBD2. The germline V gene encodes CDR1 MDHEN and CDR2 SYDVKM. J was trimmed by 1 base and V by 5 bases; bases with no gene match: 8. This CDR3 contains 16 residues. CDR3 in DNA: TGTGCCAGCAGTCTTCGACCGGGGGGGCGCACAGATACGCAGTATTTT. Translation gives CASSLRPGGRTDTQYF. Filled out from reference TRBV28 and TRBJ2-3, the complete variable domain reads DVKVTQSSRYLVKRTGEKVFLECVQDMDHENMFWYRQDPGLGLRLIYFSYDVKMKEKGDIPEGYSVSREKKERFSLILESASTNQTSMYLCASSLRPGGRTDTQYFGPGTRLTVL.